These T cell receptor beta chains were read from a single sample in a study of shared clonotypes between healthy human individuals. Method: immunoSEQ multiplex PCR; TCRdb's copy keeps in-frame clones and lacks some. The sample shows a few million clones, 85% to 95% of them seen only once. Sequencing was performed on naive CD4+ T cells from PBMCs. The receptors here all came from a man between 18 and 35 years old in good health. Some clones in this sample may be carry-over from other donors' samples. The CDR3 runs from the conserved cysteine through the conserved F or W. A D gene is named only where the DNA matches it firmly. Only some rows state a clone size, as once, few, many or a class for expanded clones.

V	size	J	D	CDR3	DNA
TRBV18	.	TRBJ2-5	.	CASSPIKGGQETQYF	TGTGCCAGCTCACCGATAAAAGGGGGGCAGGAGACCCAGTACTTC
TRBV7-3	.	TRBJ2-2	.	CASSSVRVAGTGELFF	TGTGCCAGCAGCTCCGTGAGGGTCGCGGGCACCGGGGAGCTGTTTTTT
TRBV11-3	.	TRBJ2-1	TRBD2	CASSPQALAGLHEQFF	TGTGCCAGCAGCCCTCAGGCTCTAGCGGGCCTACATGAGCAGTTCTTC
TRBV28	.	TRBJ2-7	.	CASSSLGARGFEQYF	TGTGCCAGCAGTTCTCTGGGCGCCAGGGGATTTGAGCAGTACTTC
TRBV27	.	TRBJ1-1	.	CASSFSGEAFF	TGTGCCAGCAGTTTTTCGGGCGAAGCTTTCTTT
TRBV2	.	TRBJ2-5	TRBD2	CASRMTSGSGYETQYF	TGTGCCAGCAGGATGACTAGCGGGAGTGGCTATGAGACCCAGTACTTC
TRBV27	.	TRBJ2-5	.	CASSLRGSETQYF	TGTGCCAGCAGTTTACGGGGGTCGGAGACCCAGTACTTC
TRBV5-1	.	TRBJ2-5	TRBD2	CASSLRLADQETQYF	TGCGCCAGCAGCTTGAGGCTAGCGGACCAAGAGACCCAGTACTTC
TRBV2	.	TRBJ2-6	.	CASTTGRHSGANVLTF	TGTGCCAGCACTACGGGACGGCACTCTGGGGCCAACGTCCTGACTTTC
TRBV6-5	once	TRBJ2-7	.	CASQSGWGAEQYF	TGTGCCAGCCAATCAGGCTGGGGGGCCGAGCAGTACTTC
TRBV10-2	.	TRBJ1-2	.	CASSELVNYGYTF	TGCGCCAGCAGTGAGTTGGTTAACTATGGCTACACCTTC
TRBV19	.	TRBJ1-2	.	CASTKTGRNYGYTF	TGTGCCAGTACCAAGACAGGCAGAAACTATGGCTACACCTTC
TRBV12-5	.	TRBJ2-7	TRBD1	CASGFWDRTYEQYF	TGTGCTAGTGGTTTTTGGGACAGGACCTACGAGCAGTACTTC
TRBV7-2	.	TRBJ2-7	TRBD2	CASSPQAGGGSEQYF	TGTGCCAGCAGCCCACAAGCGGGAGGAGGCTCCGAGCAGTACTTC
TRBV7-2	.	TRBJ2-7	.	CASSPPSGREQYF	TGTGCCAGCAGCCCACCCTCAGGGCGGGAGCAGTACTTC
TRBV11-2	.	TRBJ2-1	.	CASSSSFGNEQFF	TGTGCCAGCAGCTCCTCTTTTGGGAATGAGCAGTTCTTC
TRBV5-1	.	TRBJ2-3	TRBD2	CASSFQPGRGNTQYF	TGCGCCAGCAGCTTCCAACCCGGGAGGGGAAATACGCAGTATTTT
TRBV7-2	.	TRBJ1-1	TRBD1	CASRPTGGTEAFF	TGTGCCAGCAGACCGACAGGGGGTACTGAAGCTTTCTTT
TRBV5-1	.	TRBJ2-7	TRBD2	CASSPMGAGTYEQYF	TGCGCCAGCAGCCCGATGGGAGCGGGGACCTACGAGCAGTACTTC
TRBV7-6	.	TRBJ2-2	.	CASSFGWPGELFF	TGTGCCAGCAGCTTTGGTTGGCCCGGGGAGCTGTTTTTT
TRBV7-7	once	TRBJ2-5	.	CASSRGYGGSTTETQYF	TGTGCCAGCAGTCGAGGTTATGGAGGGTCAACTACCGAGACCCAGTACTTC
TRBV11-2	.	TRBJ2-2	TRBD2	CASSSVAGGTGELFF	TGTGCCAGCAGCTCCGTAGCGGGAGGGACCGGGGAGCTGTTTTTT
TRBV5-4	.	TRBJ2-7	TRBD1	CASSWGTGEIYEQYF	TGTGCCAGCAGCTGGGGGACAGGGGAAATCTACGAGCAGTACTTC
TRBV7-2	.	TRBJ1-5	.	CASSLWGADQPQHF	TGTGCCAGCAGCTTATGGGGGGCGGATCAGCCCCAGCATTTT
TRBV7-9	few	TRBJ1-1	.	CASSMPQNTEAFF	TGTGCCAGCAGCATGCCACAGAACACTGAAGCTTTCTTT
TRBV5-1	once	TRBJ2-5	TRBD2	CASSLARLAGAFQETQYF	TGCGCCAGCAGCTTGGCAAGGCTAGCGGGAGCCTTCCAAGAGACCCAGTACTTC
TRBV6-5	.	TRBJ2-7	TRBD1	CASSKRQGGEQYF	TGTGCCAGCAGTAAACGACAGGGGGGTGAGCAGTACTTC
TRBV11-3	.	TRBJ2-2	.	CASSLVVSGELFF	TGTGCCAGCAGCTTAGTAGTTTCCGGGGAGCTGTTTTTT
TRBV18	.	TRBJ2-6	TRBD1	CASSPLGQGSGANVLTF	TGTGCCAGCTCACCACTGGGACAGGGATCTGGGGCCAACGTCCTGACTTTC
TRBV28	.	TRBJ2-6	.	CASKGTRSGANVLTF	TGTGCCAGCAAAGGGACCCGCTCTGGGGCCAACGTCCTGACTTTC
TRBV7-9	.	TRBJ1-1	TRBD1	CASSLVDREGTEAFF	TGTGCCAGCAGCTTAGTAGACAGGGAAGGAACTGAAGCTTTCTTT